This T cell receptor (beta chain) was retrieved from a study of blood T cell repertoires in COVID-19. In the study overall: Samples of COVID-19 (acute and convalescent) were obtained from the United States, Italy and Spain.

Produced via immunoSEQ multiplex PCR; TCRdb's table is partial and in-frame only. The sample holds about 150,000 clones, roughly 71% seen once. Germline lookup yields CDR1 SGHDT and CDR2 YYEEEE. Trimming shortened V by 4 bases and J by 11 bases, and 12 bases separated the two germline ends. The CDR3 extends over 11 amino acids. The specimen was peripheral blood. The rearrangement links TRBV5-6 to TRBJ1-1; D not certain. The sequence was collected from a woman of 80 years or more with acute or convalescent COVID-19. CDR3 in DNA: TGTGCCAGCAGCCTAGGATTGTTTGCTTTCTTT. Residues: CASSLGLFAFF.